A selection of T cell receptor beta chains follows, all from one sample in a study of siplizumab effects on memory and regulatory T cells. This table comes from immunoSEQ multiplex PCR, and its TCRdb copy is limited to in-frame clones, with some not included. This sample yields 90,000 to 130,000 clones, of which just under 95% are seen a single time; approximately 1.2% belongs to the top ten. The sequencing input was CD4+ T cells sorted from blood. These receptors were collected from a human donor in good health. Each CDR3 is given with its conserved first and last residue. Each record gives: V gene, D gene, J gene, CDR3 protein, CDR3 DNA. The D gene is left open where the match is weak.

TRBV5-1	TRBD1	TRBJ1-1	CASSTGQGRGAFF	TGCGCCAGCAGCACCGGACAGGGTAGAGGTGCTTTCTTT
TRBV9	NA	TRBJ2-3	CASSVLGMTDTQYF	TGTGCCAGCAGCGTATTAGGGATGACAGATACGCAGTATTTT
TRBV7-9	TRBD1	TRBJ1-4	CASSLGTEALATNEKLFF	TGTGCCAGCAGCTTGGGGACAGAAGCCCTTGCAACTAATGAAAAACTGTTTTTT
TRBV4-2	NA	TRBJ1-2	CASSQVSGTNYGYTF	TGTGCCAGCAGCCAAGTATCAGGGACTAACTATGGCTACACCTTC
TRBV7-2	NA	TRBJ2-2	CASSSGNTGELFF	TGTGCCAGCAGCTCCGGGAACACCGGGGAGCTGTTTTTT
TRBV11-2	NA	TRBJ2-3	CASSSFFTLTDTQYF	TGTGCCAGCAGCTCATTCTTCACCCTAACAGATACGCAGTATTTT
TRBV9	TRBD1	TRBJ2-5	CASSVRDRAEETQYF	TGTGCCAGCAGCGTCCGGGACAGGGCTGAAGAGACCCAGTACTTC
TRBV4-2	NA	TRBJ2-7	CASSQDPGGPSSYEQYF	TGTGCCAGCAGCCAAGATCCGGGCGGGCCTAGCTCCTACGAGCAGTACTTC
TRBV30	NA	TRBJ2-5	CALQGGGGETQYF	TGTGCCCTCCAAGGGGGAGGTGGTGAGACCCAGTACTTC
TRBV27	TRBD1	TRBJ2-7	CASSLRQGGGEQYF	TGTGCCAGCAGTTTAAGACAGGGGGGTGGAGAGCAGTACTTC
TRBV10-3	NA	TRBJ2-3	CAIAPSVTDTQYF	TGTGCCATCGCCCCTAGCGTCACAGATACGCAGTATTTT
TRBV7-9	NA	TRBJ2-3	CASSLSTRFTDTQYF	TGTGCCAGCAGCTTATCAACCCGGTTCACAGATACGCAGTATTTT
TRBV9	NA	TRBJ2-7	CASREGNF	TGTGCCAGCAGGGAAGGAAACTTC